These 7 T cell receptor beta chains came from one sample sequenced in a study of T-cell memory formation after mild COVID-19. MiXCR, applied by TCRdb to the 5' RACE reads, yields one record per CDR3 protein. The table lists fewer than 600,000 distinct CDR3 sequences, roughly a fifth of them singletons. Sequenced sample: PBMCs or a T cell subset sorted from them (not recorded which). The receptors stem from an adult woman who had mild COVID-19 (a few samples of this study predate the infection). Cell type and time point are not known.

This clonotype came up once. The chain joins TRBV6-5 to TRBJ2-1; TRBD2 might be the D (7 bases). Germline CDR1 MNHEY, CDR2 SVGAGI. The CDR3 has 14 residues. The V end was cut by 5 bases, the J end by 12 bases, with 20 bases between. In DNA form, the CDR3 reads TGTGCCAGCAGTCCTGGCGGGGGCCCTACAACGCAGTTCTTC. This encodes CASSPGGGPTTQFF.

This clonotype was counted a few times. This chain uses TRBV20-1 with TRBJ2-3, with TRBD2 matching over 11 bases. The V segment lost 6 bases and the J segment 5 bases; nucleotides outside the gene matches: 10. The germline CDR1 and CDR2 sequences are DFQATT and SNEGSKA (reference sequence). This CDR3 contains 15 residues. This CDR3 reads CSAEPLAGGQDTQYF. CDR3 nucleotide sequence: TGCAGTGCCGAGCCGTTAGCGGGAGGGCAAGATACGCAGTATTTT.

The sample holds one count of this clonotype. The chain joins TRBV4-2 to TRBJ2-5; 11 bases align to TRBD1. From germline, CDR1 is LGHNA and CDR2 YNFKEQ. CDR3 length: 15 amino acids. V lost 5 bases, J lost 2 bases, and 4 bases stayed unmatched. The CDR3 is CASSVRDRGQETQYF. As DNA, the CDR3 is TGTGCCAGCAGCGTAAGGGACAGGGGGCAAGAGACCCAGTACTTC.

The V call is TRBV18, the J call TRBJ2-1; tentatively, D is TRBD2 (6 bases). Trimming removed 2 bases from V and 5 bases from J, with 13 bases in between. This CDR3 is built from 15 residues. Germline loops: CDR1 KGHSH, CDR2 LQKENI. CDR3 sequence reads: CASSPTRESHNEQFF. In DNA, the CDR3 is TGTGCCAGCTCACCAACCCGGGAGTCCCACAATGAGCAGTTCTTC.

This clonotype was recorded at least ten times. The chain has TRBV30 and TRBJ2-2, with no clear D. Germline V lookup: CDR1 GTSNPN, CDR2 SVGIG (reference sequence). V was pared by 0 bases and J by 3 bases, with 5 bases between. The CDR3 contains 13 residues. CDR3 sequence: CAWSVLDTGELFF. The CDR3 nucleotides are TGTGCCTGGAGTGTACTTGACACCGGGGAGCTGTTTTTT. The full variable domain, completed using reference TRBV30 and TRBJ2-2, is SQTIHQWPATLVQPVGSPLSLECTVEGTSNPNLYWYRQAAGRGLQLLFYSVGIGQISSEVPQNLSASRPQDRQFILSSKKLLLSDSGFYLCAWSVLDTGELFFGEGSRLTVL.

This clonotype was seen only a few times. This chain links TRBV28 with TRBJ1-2; weak D call: TRBD1 (5 bases). The V end lost 2 bases, the J end lost 8 bases, and 15 bases lay between the germline ends. The CDR3 extends over 14 amino acids. Germline V gene data show CDR1 as MDHEN and CDR2 as SYDVKM. The CDR3 DNA reads TGTGCCAGCAGTTTACCGGGACTCGTGGGGGGCTACACCTTC. Translated: CASSLPGLVGGYTF.

This clonotype occurred a few times. The CDR3 reads CASSVATGIDEQFF. The CDR3 DNA reads TGTGCCAGCAGCGTAGCTACGGGCATCGATGAGCAGTTCTTC. The chain uses TRBV9 and TRBJ2-1; D remains unclear. With 0 bases removed from V and 8 bases from J, the gap between germline ends came to 12 bases. Germline values: CDR1 SGDLS, CDR2 YYNGEE. The CDR3 consists of 14 residues.